Listed here are 3 T cell receptor beta chains from one sample, sequenced in a study of T cell repertoires in cytomegalovirus infection. A single record per CDR3 protein comes from TCRdb applying MiXCR to the reads. The table has 400,000 or so distinct CDR3 sequences, under 40% seen once. Sequenced: PBMCs. All receptors derive from a human donor in good health (CMV status not recorded). Some clones in this sample may be carry-over from other donors' samples.

About this clonotype: A single base separates this from a much larger clone, so it may be a read error. The rearrangement uses TRBV27 and TRBJ2-3; D is uncertain. This CDR3 is 17 amino acids long. Looked up from germline, CDR1 is MNHEY and CDR2 is SMNVEV (reference sequence). The CDR3 reads CARSPRWAQSGTDTQYF. In DNA, the CDR3 is TGTGCCCGCAGCCCTCGATGGGCCCAGTCAGGCACAGATACGCAGTATTTT.

The chain joins TRBV5-6 to TRBJ2-2, with 11 bases matching TRBD2. J gave up 0 bases and V 0 bases, and 4 bases lay outside the gene matches. This CDR3 is built from 18 residues. Germline assignment: CDR1 SGHDT and CDR2 YYEEEE. In nucleotides, the CDR3 is TGTGCCAGCAGCTTGGAACTAGCGGGGGTTTCGAACACCGGGGAGCTGTTTTTT. Protein sequence: CASSLELAGVSNTGELFF.

The J gene is TRBJ1-1, the V gene TRBV12-3 or TRBV12-4, with no clear D. This CDR3 is built from 13 residues. The ends were cut back, 6 bases at V and 1 base at J, with 9 bases in the middle. The CDR3 region is CASSKRGNTEAFF. As DNA, the CDR3 is TGTGCCAGCAGCAAACGGGGGAACACTGAAGCTTTCTTT.